This TCR beta chain was recorded in a study of blood T cell repertoires in COVID-19. As for the study in general: Sources were T cells, B-cell-depleted T cells, or PBMCs; the material itself was cDNA or gDNA.

The CDR3 runs to 14 residues. Trimming took 4 bases from V and 2 from J; bases not matched to a gene: 3. Per germline, CDR1 LGHDT and CDR2 YNNKEL (reference sequence). The cohort comprised adults aged roughly 18 to 100 years residing in about two dozen US areas. As originally analysed: Estimates of nucleated cell counts were drawn from the amplification of reference gene primers. Generated by immunoSEQ multiplex PCR, the TCRdb table keeps only in-frame clones and is missing some. That table gives V, J and clone size, and the DNA gave D and trimming. The sample carries roughly 220,000 clones, approximately 86% recorded once.

The rearrangement joins TRBV3-1 (or the pseudogene TRBV3-2) to TRBJ2-3, with 7 bases lining up with TRBD2. The receptor comes from a woman aged 45-59 years with acute COVID-19. Sequencing was performed on PBMCs or T cells enriched from blood (not recorded which). CDR3 residues: CASSLGLSTDTQYF. The CDR3 nucleotides are TGTGCCAGCAGCCTGGGACTATCCACAGATACGCAGTATTTT.